The 21 T cell receptor beta chains listed next were all sequenced from one sample in a study of T cell clonotyping in hematopoietic cell transplantation. Only in-frame clones appear in the TCRdb table, and some are missing; sequencing was by immunoSEQ multiplex PCR. This sample carries roughly 9,800 clones, about 51% of them seen once, and the ten largest clones take 10% to 15%. The source was peripheral blood mononuclear cells, collected 100 days after allogeneic stem cell transplant. Every receptor here comes from a female patient aged 45-60 years who had an allogeneic stem cell transplant from an unrelated donor, so the T cells may come from the graft donor. Some clones in this sample may be carry-over from other donors' samples.

This clone was counted a few times. The chain joins TRBV30 to TRBJ1-5; D is ambiguous. V lost 0 bases and J lost 4, with 7 bases in between. The CDR3 length is 13 residues. CDR1 is GTSNPN and CDR2 is SVGIG in the germline V gene (reference sequence). CDR3 residues: CAWSVAGNQPQHF. The CDR3 nucleotides are TGTGCCTGGAGTGTCGCAGGTAATCAGCCCCAGCATTTT.

The rearrangement uses TRBV7-2 and TRBJ1-5; tentatively, D is TRBD1 (6 bases). The CDR3 runs 15 residues. Germline V gives CDR1 SGHTA, CDR2 FQGNSA. Trimming took 5 bases from V and 0 from J, leaving 11 bases between them. DNA for the CDR3: TGTGCCAGCAGCGCGTGGACAGATAGCAATCAGCCCCAGCATTTT. It codes for CASSAWTDSNQPQHF.

This clone appeared a few times. The DNA of the CDR3 is TGTGCCAGCAGGGTGTATTTAGATGAAAAACTGTTTTTT. Amino acids: CASRVYLDEKLFF. The chain is built from TRBV2 and TRBJ1-4; D gene ambiguous. Trimming pared 6 bases from V and 6 bases from J, leaving 11 bases between. Germline CDR1 SNHLY, CDR2 FYNNEI. This CDR3 contains 13 residues.

The V gene is TRBV5-7, the J gene TRBJ1-1; the D is unclear. TRBV5-7 is flagged as an ORF with uncertain function. V gave up 0 bases and J gave up 0 bases, with 0 bases separating them. CDR3 size: 12 residues. The CDR3 DNA sequence: TGTGCCAGCAGCTTGGTGAACACTGAAGCTTTCTTT. Protein sequence: CASSLVNTEAFF.

The V and J genes are TRBV30 and TRBJ1-6, with 9 bases that match TRBD1. The length of the CDR3 is 20 residues. J gave up 6 bases and V 0 bases, and 18 bases lay outside the gene matches. CDR1 and CDR2 (germline): GTSNPN, SVGIG (reference sequence). CDR3 loop: CAWSVPRPGPGQGRNSPLHF. DNA of the CDR3: TGTGCCTGGAGTGTACCCCGACCCGGCCCGGGACAGGGTCGTAATTCACCCCTCCACTTT. Full variable domain (missing parts from reference TRBV30 and TRBJ1-6): SQTIHQWPATLVQPVGSPLSLECTVEGTSNPNLYWYRQAAGRGLQLLFYSVGIGQISSEVPQNLSASRPQDRQFILSSKKLLLSDSGFYLCAWSVPRPGPGQGRNSPLHFGNGTRLTVT.

This clone was picked up a small number of times. The CDR3 spells CASRVGGNEQFF. The CDR3 DNA sequence: TGTGCCAGCAGGGTTGGAGGGAATGAGCAGTTCTTC. The V call is TRBV27, the J call TRBJ2-1; perhaps TRBD2 as D (6 bases). Looked up from germline, CDR1 is MNHEY and CDR2 is SMNVEV (reference sequence). V lost 6 bases and J 7 bases, leaving 10 bases between the germline ends. CDR3 size: 12 residues.

The V and J genes are TRBV11-2 and TRBJ2-1; D unclear. The germline gives CDR1 SGHAT, CDR2 FQNNGV. This CDR3 spans 12 amino acids. V shed 3 bases and J shed 8 bases, with 8 bases lying between them. The CDR3 region has the DNA TGTGCCAGCAGCTTCACCGAGGATGAGCAGTTCTTC. Translating it yields CASSFTEDEQFF.

This clone turned up a few times. The V gene is TRBV4-1, the J gene TRBJ2-3, with D possibly being TRBD2 (6 bases). Looked up from germline, CDR1 is MGHRA and CDR2 is YSYEKL. Trimming took 4 bases from V and 0 from J, leaving 14 bases between them. CDR3 length: 16 residues. The CDR3 bases are TGCGCCAGCAGCCCCAGAGGGACTTATAGCACAGATACGCAGTATTTT. As protein: CASSPRGTYSTDTQYF.

The chain links TRBV5-6 to TRBJ1-6; no reliable D call. The V gene's germline CDR1 is SGHDT and CDR2 YYEEEE. The CDR3 is 12 residues long. Trimming cost V 2 bases and J 8 bases, with 5 bases left between them. CDR3: CASSFWDSPLHF. CDR3 bases: TGTGCCAGCAGCTTTTGGGATTCACCCCTCCACTTT.

The chain has TRBV5-4 and TRBJ2-1, with D hard to call. CDR1 and CDR2 (germline): SGHNT, YYREEE (reference sequence). With 1 base removed from V and 8 bases from J, the gap between germline ends came to 10 bases. This CDR3 is built from 13 residues. The CDR3 is CASSLRSGDEQFF. CDR3 in DNA: TGTGCCAGCAGCTTGCGAAGTGGGGATGAGCAGTTCTTC.

The chain carries TRBV30 and TRBJ1-5; no clear D. Deletions cut 2 bases from V and 7 bases from J, with 15 bases between. The CDR3 covers 14 residues. Germline V gives CDR1 GTSNPN, CDR2 SVGIG (reference sequence). The CDR3: CAWSSWRARQPQHF. Written as DNA, the CDR3 is TGTGCCTGGAGTTCGTGGCGGGCCCGACAGCCCCAGCATTTT.

The V and J genes are TRBV29-1 and TRBJ1-2, with D uncertain. V lost 6 bases and J 2 bases, leaving 10 bases between the germline ends. Germline loops: CDR1 SQVTM, CDR2 ANQGSEA. The CDR3 loop spans 12 amino acids. The CDR3 nucleotides are TGCAGCGTGCCGGGATACAACTATGGCTACACCTTC. Amino acids: CSVPGYNYGYTF.

This clone appeared a few times. CDR3 sequence (DNA): TGTGCCAGCAGCGGGGGACAGCCCCAAGAGACCCAGTACTTC. Its protein is CASSGGQPQETQYF. This sequence joins TRBV9 and TRBJ2-5, with TRBD1 identical over 7 bases. From germline, CDR1 is SGDLS and CDR2 YYNGEE. V shed 3 bases and J 1 base; nucleotides not matched to a gene: 3. The CDR3 consists of 14 residues.

The chain recombines TRBV10-3 with TRBJ1-2, with 7 bases fitting TRBD1. The V gene end was trimmed by 5 bases and the J gene end by 2 bases; junction bases not matched to a gene: 5. The germline gives CDR1 ENHRY, CDR2 SYGVKD. This CDR3 spans 14 amino acids. The CDR3 DNA is TGTGCCATCAGTCGACAGGGCGACAACTATGGCTACACCTTC. Translation: CAISRQGDNYGYTF.

This clone was found a few times. The chain combines TRBV4-1 with TRBJ1-5; the D gene is possibly TRBD1 (6 bases). The germline V and J ends were trimmed by 1 base and 1 base, with 11 bases remaining between them. The germline gives CDR1 MGHRA, CDR2 YSYEKL. The CDR3 has 16 amino acids. The CDR3 coding sequence is TGCGCCAGCAGCCAAGTTTCCGGGGGCAGCAATCAGCCCCAGCATTTT. It translates to CASSQVSGGSNQPQHF.

The chain links TRBV7-3 to TRBJ2-5; no clear D gene. The ends were cut back, 2 bases at V and 5 bases at J, with 9 bases in the middle. Germline V gives CDR1 SGHTA, CDR2 FQGTGA. The CDR3 runs to 13 residues. CDR3 protein: CASSLFPQETQYF. The DNA for the CDR3 is TGTGCCAGCAGCTTATTCCCCCAGGAGACCCAGTACTTC.

In this sample, this clone turned up a few times. The chain couples TRBV25-1 to TRBJ1-1; D is unclear. The CDR3 totals 14 residues. V was cut by 2 bases and J by 3 bases, with 10 bases left in between. Germline V lookup: CDR1 MGHDK, CDR2 SYGVNS. The CDR3 sequence is CASSESVGYTEAFF. The CDR3 nucleotides read TGTGCCAGCAGTGAAAGCGTAGGGTACACTGAAGCTTTCTTT.

The chain recombines TRBV19 with TRBJ2-1, with unresolved D. The CDR3 is 11 amino acids. The V end lost 8 bases, the J end lost 8 bases, and 10 bases lay between the germline ends. Germline CDR1 reads LNHDA; CDR2 reads SQIVND (reference sequence). The CDR3 sequence: CASLRGDEQFF. The CDR3 DNA follows: TGTGCCAGTCTGCGAGGCGATGAGCAGTTCTTC.

The V call is TRBV30, the J call TRBJ2-5, with D possibly TRBD2 on 5 matching bases. V lost 1 base and J lost 0, with 9 bases in between. This CDR3 contains 14 residues. Germline V gene sequence: CDR1 GTSNPN, CDR2 SVGIG (reference sequence). CDR3 in amino acids: CAWSGDYHQETQYF. The DNA of the CDR3 is TGTGCCTGGAGTGGCGACTACCACCAAGAGACCCAGTACTTC.

V is TRBV5-1 and J is TRBJ1-1; TRBD1 agrees at 8 bases. J lost 7 bases, V lost 2 bases, and 7 bases had no gene match. The CDR3 runs 14 residues. CDR1 is SGHRS and CDR2 is YFSETQ in the germline V gene. The CDR3 region has the DNA TGCGCCAGCAGCTTAAACAGGGGGGACGGTGAAGCTTTCTTT. It yields the protein CASSLNRGDGEAFF.

The chain links TRBV29-1 to TRBJ2-3; D might be TRBD2 (6 bases). The germline V gene has CDR1 SQVTM and CDR2 ANQGSEA. This CDR3 comprises 15 residues. V lost 4 bases and J lost 5, with 19 bases in between. Here the CDR3 DNA reads TGCAGCGTTGTCCCCGGAGGGGCGCAGGGAGATACGCAGTATTTT. It encodes CSVVPGGAQGDTQYF.